Below are 17 T cell receptor beta chains sequenced from a single sample in a study of blood T cells in healthy people across ages. The use of a sample-barcoded 5' primer and a J-beta primer mix characterized a second PCR of roughly 6 to 11 cycles. TCRdb recomputed calls from the 5' RACE reads with MiXCR, one row per CDR3 protein. The sample lists more than 1,400,000 distinct CDR3 sequences; roughly 45% were seen once. Specimen: blood. Receptor source: a woman aged 18-35 years in good health.

J is TRBJ2-5 and V is TRBV7-2, with TRBD2 as a possible D gene (6 bases). The CDR3 is 16 amino acids. Germline lookup yields CDR1 SGHTA and CDR2 FQGNSA. Trimming cost V 3 bases and J 5 bases, with 19 bases left between them. CDR3 DNA sequence: TGTGCCAGCAGCTTTTTCGGTGGCGGGATTTGGGAGACCCAGTACTTC. This sequence encodes CASSFFGGGIWETQYF.

V is TRBV6-1 and J is TRBJ2-1, with D possibly matching TRBD1 (5 bases). Germline V CDR1 and CDR2: MNHNS, SASEGT. This CDR3 spans 15 amino acids. The V end lost 5 bases, the J end lost 0 bases, and 11 bases lay between the germline ends. The CDR3 sequence is CASSLQESSYNEQFF. CDR3 nucleotides: TGTGCCAGCAGTTTACAGGAGAGCTCCTACAATGAGCAGTTCTTC.

CDR3 sequence reads: CSARQLADNEQFF. The CDR3 DNA reads as TGCAGTGCTAGGCAACTAGCGGACAATGAGCAGTTCTTC. The V call is TRBV20-1, the J call TRBJ2-1; 8 positions match TRBD2. Trimming took 3 bases from V and 5 from J; bases not matched to a gene: 3. The CDR3 runs 13 residues. Germline CDR1 DFQATT, CDR2 SNEGSKA (reference sequence).

This clonotype was seen a handful of times. CDR3 in amino acids: CASSYRVGNQPQHF. CDR3 DNA: TGTGCCAGCAGTTACAGGGTGGGCAATCAGCCCCAGCATTTT. The chain carries TRBV6-2 or TRBV6-3 and TRBJ1-5; D gene uncertain. The CDR3 is 14 amino acids. Between the trimmed V and J ends, which lost 2 bases and 2 bases, there was a span of 7 bases. Per the germline V gene, CDR1 is MNHEY and CDR2 is SVGEGT.

The chain couples TRBV7-2 to TRBJ2-5; 8 bases are a match to TRBD2. The J call could be wrong; TRBJ2-7 is a better fit for the DNA end. CDR3 length equals 14 residues. The germline V gene encodes CDR1 SGHTA and CDR2 FQGNSA. CDR3 loop: CASSTVSSGDEQYF. The CDR3 nucleotides read TGTGCCAGCAGCACCGTTAGTAGCGGGGACGAGCAGTACTTC.

This clonotype appeared a few times. This chain connects TRBV7-2 to TRBJ1-2; maybe TRBD1 (5 bases). This CDR3 is 15 amino acids long. Germline V gene lookup returns CDR1 SGHTA and CDR2 FQGNSA. Trimming left V 4 bases short and J 2 bases short, with 14 bases between. The CDR3 sequence is CASSSYDRPNYGYTF. The CDR3 coding sequence is TGTGCCAGCAGCTCGTACGACAGACCAAACTATGGCTACACCTTC. The whole variable domain, filled in from reference TRBV7-2 and TRBJ1-2, reads GAGVSQSPSNKVTEKGKDVELRCDPISGHTALYWYRQSLGQGLEFLIYFQGNSAPDKSGLPSDRFSAERTGGSVSTLTIQRTQQEDSAVYLCASSSYDRPNYGYTFGSGTRLTVV.

The chain is built from TRBV11-2 and TRBJ2-5; 13 bases are a match to TRBD2. The CDR3 is 16 residues long. The V gene's germline CDR1 is SGHAT and CDR2 FQNNGV. The J segment lost 11 bases and the V segment lost 5 bases, leaving 14 bases of the junction unmatched. The CDR3 here is CASSHRLAGGYNEQYF. The CDR3 DNA is TGTGCCAGCAGCCATCGACTAGCGGGAGGTTACAATGAGCAGTACTTC.

The chain links TRBV11-3 to TRBJ2-2; no clear D gene. The CDR3 has 13 amino acids. Germline lookup yields CDR1 SGHNT and CDR2 YENEEA. V shed 4 bases and J shed 5 bases, with 8 bases lying between them. The CDR3 here is CASSYSVTGELFF. The CDR3 DNA follows: TGTGCCAGCAGCTACAGCGTTACCGGGGAGCTGTTTTTT.

This clonotype was counted a few times. The genes are TRBV5-1 and TRBJ2-3, with 11 bases fitting TRBD2. V lost 5 bases and J lost 6; bases outside the gene matches: 5. CDR1 is SGHRS and CDR2 is YFSETQ in the germline V gene. The CDR3 runs to 14 residues. In DNA, the CDR3 is TGCGCCAGCAGTATACTAGCGGGAGCGGATACGCAGTATTTT. It yields the protein CASSILAGADTQYF.

This clonotype has only a few counts. The V call is TRBV11-2, the J call TRBJ2-7; 7 bases map to TRBD1. The CDR3 contains 15 residues. The trim removed 3 bases at V and 0 bases at J, leaving 5 bases unmatched. Germline CDR1 SGHAT, CDR2 FQNNGV. The CDR3 is CASSFDRDLSYEQYF. Here the CDR3 DNA reads TGTGCCAGCAGCTTTGACAGGGACCTCTCCTACGAGCAGTACTTC.

This clonotype was seen once. The junction differs from germline at one of its ends, possibly a read error. The V and J genes are TRBV20-1 and TRBJ2-6; D is tentatively TRBD1 or TRBD2 (5 bases each). CDR3 size: 15 residues. The germline V gene has CDR1 DFQATT and CDR2 SNEGSKA (reference sequence). CDR3 coding DNA: TGCAGTGCTAGAGATACCGGGGATGGGGCCAACGTCGTGACTTTC. Translated, it gives CSARDTGDGANVVTF.

This chain connects TRBV12-3 or TRBV12-4 to TRBJ2-3, with D tentatively TRBD2 (5 bases). V dropped 3 bases and J dropped 1 base, with 8 bases sitting between them. The CDR3 loop spans 14 amino acids. CDR3 region: CASSFGVGTDTQYF. Here the CDR3 DNA reads TGTGCCAGCAGTTTCGGGGTGGGCACAGATACGCAGTATTTT.

The chain has TRBV10-3 and TRBJ2-7, with 7 positions matching TRBD2. The CDR3 sequence is 14 residues long. In germline, CDR1 is ENHRY, CDR2 SYGVKD. V lost 3 bases and J lost 5; bases outside the gene matches: 7. The CDR3 DNA reads TGTGCCATCAGTGATCGGGGAGGGGTCGACGAGCAGTACTTC. It encodes CAISDRGGVDEQYF.

The chain is built from TRBV11-2 and TRBJ1-2; D gene ambiguous. The CDR3 loop spans 15 amino acids. V was cut by 3 bases and J by 1 base, with 12 bases left in between. CDR1 and CDR2 from the germline V gene are SGHAT and FQNNGV. CDR3 in amino acids: CASSLGLGDNYGYTF. CDR3 sequence (DNA): TGTGCCAGCAGCTTGGGGTTGGGTGATAACTATGGCTACACCTTC.

This clonotype was picked up a small number of times. The rearrangement links TRBV20-1 to TRBJ1-2; 9 bases match TRBD1. Germline CDR1 reads DFQATT; CDR2 reads SNEGSKA (reference sequence). CDR3 length equals 14 residues. Losses at the gene ends were 0 bases for V and 6 bases for J; bases not matched to a gene: 5. CDR3 residues: CSARDEGQGNGYTF. The DNA for the CDR3 is TGCAGTGCTAGAGATGAGGGACAGGGCAATGGCTACACCTTC.

The rearrangement joins TRBV29-1 to TRBJ1-5; D uncertain. Germline V gives CDR1 SQVTM, CDR2 ANQGSEA. CDR3 length equals 13 residues. The V gene lost 4 bases and the J gene lost 3 bases, with 10 bases spanning the gap. Here the CDR3 reads CSVGRDLNQPQHF. DNA of the CDR3: TGCAGCGTTGGGAGAGACCTCAATCAGCCCCAGCATTTT.

The chain recombines TRBV28 with TRBJ2-1; no reliable D call. The CDR3 spans 15 residues. In germline, CDR1 is MDHEN, CDR2 SYDVKM. The V gene lost 3 bases and the J gene lost 2 bases, with 11 bases spanning the gap. CDR3 loop: CASSFTATTYNEQFF. The DNA of the CDR3 is TGTGCCAGCAGTTTTACGGCGACCACCTACAATGAGCAGTTCTTC.